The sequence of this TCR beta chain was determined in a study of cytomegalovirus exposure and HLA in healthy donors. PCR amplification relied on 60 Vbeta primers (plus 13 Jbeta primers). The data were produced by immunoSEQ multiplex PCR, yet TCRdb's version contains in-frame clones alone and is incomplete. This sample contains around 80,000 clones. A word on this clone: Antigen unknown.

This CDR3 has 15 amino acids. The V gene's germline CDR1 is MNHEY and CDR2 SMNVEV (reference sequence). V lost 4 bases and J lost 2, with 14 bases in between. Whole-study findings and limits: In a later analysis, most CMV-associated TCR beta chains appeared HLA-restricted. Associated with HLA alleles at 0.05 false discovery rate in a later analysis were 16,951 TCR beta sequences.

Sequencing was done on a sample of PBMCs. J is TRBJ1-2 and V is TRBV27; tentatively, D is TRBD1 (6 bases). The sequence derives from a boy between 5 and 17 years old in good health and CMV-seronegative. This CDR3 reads CASSSLQGSNYGYTF. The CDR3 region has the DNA TGTGCCAGCAGTTCCCTACAGGGCTCGAACTATGGCTACACCTTC.